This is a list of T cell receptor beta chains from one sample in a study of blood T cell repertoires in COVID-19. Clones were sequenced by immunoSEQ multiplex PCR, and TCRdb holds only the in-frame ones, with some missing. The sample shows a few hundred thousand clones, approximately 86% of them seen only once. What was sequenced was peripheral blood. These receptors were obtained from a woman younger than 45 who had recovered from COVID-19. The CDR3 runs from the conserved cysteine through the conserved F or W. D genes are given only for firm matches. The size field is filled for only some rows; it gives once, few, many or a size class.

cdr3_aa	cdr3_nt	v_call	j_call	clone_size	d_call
CASTAPGQGLLGGYGYTF	TGTGCCAGCACCGCGCCCGGACAGGGGCTCCTCGGGGGCTATGGCTACACCTTC	TRBV7-9	TRBJ1-2	.	TRBD1
CASSLNSGRAFGSYNEQFF	TGTGCCAGCAGCTTAAATAGCGGGAGGGCCTTTGGCTCCTACAATGAGCAGTTCTTC	TRBV7-3	TRBJ2-1	.	TRBD2
CASSPTTGTALSYEQYF	TGCGCCAGCAGCCCGACTACTGGGACTGCTCTCTCCTACGAGCAGTACTTC	TRBV4-1	TRBJ2-7	.	.
CASSLRTSSYNEQFF	TGCGCCAGCAGCTTGAGGACAAGCTCCTACAATGAGCAGTTCTTC	TRBV5-1	TRBJ2-1	.	.
CASRRRQDFSYEQYF	TGCGCCAGCAGACGTCGACAGGACTTCTCCTACGAGCAGTACTTC	TRBV5-1	TRBJ2-7	.	.
CASSPGSPLHF	TGTGCCAGCAGCCCGGGTTCACCCCTCCACTTT	TRBV3-1/TRBV3-2	TRBJ1-6	.	.
CASSGGSGRSNEKLFF	TGTGCCAGCAGTGGAGGCTCCGGGAGGTCTAATGAAAAACTGTTTTTT	TRBV25-1	TRBJ1-4	.	.
CASSRSDGMGTEAFF	TGTGCCAGCAGCCGGTCCGATGGTATGGGGACAGAAGCTTTCTTT	TRBV3-1/TRBV3-2	TRBJ1-1	few	.
CASSEEDREQYF	TGTGCCAGCAGTGAGGAGGACAGGGAGCAGTACTTC	TRBV6-1	TRBJ2-7	few	TRBD1
CASSLGGVRPQHF	TGTGCCAGTAGCCTGGGGGGGGTGAGGCCCCAGCATTTT	TRBV19	TRBJ1-5	.	.
CASSLLGGGTGELFF	TGTGCCAGCAGCCTCCTTGGGGGGGGCACCGGGGAGCTGTTTTTT	TRBV9	TRBJ2-2	.	TRBD2
CASSESPGSGELFF	TGTGCCAGCAGTGAATCACCAGGGTCCGGGGAGCTGTTTTTT	TRBV2	TRBJ2-2	.	.
CASSPDGTSGRAMKDTQYF	TGTGCCAGCAGTCCCGACGGGACTAGCGGGAGGGCCATGAAAGATACGCAGTATTTT	TRBV28	TRBJ2-3	.	TRBD2
CAISTGTARSGNTIYF	TGTGCCATCAGTACCGGGACAGCACGCTCTGGAAACACCATATATTTT	TRBV10-3	TRBJ1-3	.	TRBD1
CASSYYFRGRLGGYTF	TGTGCCAGCAGTTACTATTTCAGGGGGCGCCTCGGCGGCTACACCTTC	TRBV6-5	TRBJ1-2	.	TRBD1
CASSEDSRAAFF	TGTGCCAGCAGTGAAGACAGCCGAGCGGCTTTCTTT	TRBV25-1	TRBJ1-1	.	.
CASSRGWGVYQPQHF	TGTGCCAGCAGCCGAGGTTGGGGGGTATATCAGCCCCAGCATTTT	TRBV3-1/TRBV3-2	TRBJ1-5	.	.
CASSKQGVSYNEQFF	TGTGCCAGCAGCAAACAGGGGGTATCCTACAATGAGCAGTTCTTC	TRBV6-5	TRBJ2-1	.	TRBD1